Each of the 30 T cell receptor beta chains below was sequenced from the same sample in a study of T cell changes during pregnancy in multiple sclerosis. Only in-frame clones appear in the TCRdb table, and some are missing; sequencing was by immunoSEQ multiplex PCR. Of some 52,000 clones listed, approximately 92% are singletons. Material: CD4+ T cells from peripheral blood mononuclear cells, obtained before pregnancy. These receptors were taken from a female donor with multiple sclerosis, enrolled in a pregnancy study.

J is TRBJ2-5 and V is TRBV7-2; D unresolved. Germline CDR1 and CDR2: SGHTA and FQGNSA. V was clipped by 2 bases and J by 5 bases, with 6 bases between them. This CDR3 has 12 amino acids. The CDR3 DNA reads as TGTGCCAGCAGCTTATCCGCGGAGACCCAGTACTTC. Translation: CASSLSAETQYF.

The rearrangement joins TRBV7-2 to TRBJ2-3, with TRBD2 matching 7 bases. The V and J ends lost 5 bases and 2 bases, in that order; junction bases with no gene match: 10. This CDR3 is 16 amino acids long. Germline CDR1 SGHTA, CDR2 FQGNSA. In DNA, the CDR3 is TGTGCCAGCAGCCCCCGCCCGGGACTACTCACAGATACGCAGTATTTT. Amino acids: CASSPRPGLLTDTQYF.

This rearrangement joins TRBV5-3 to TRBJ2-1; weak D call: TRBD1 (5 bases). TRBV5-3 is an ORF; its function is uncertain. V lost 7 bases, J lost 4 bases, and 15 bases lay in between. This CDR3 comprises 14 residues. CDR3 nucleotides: TGTGCCAGATGTCCATCAGGGATGTACAATGAGCAGTTCTTC. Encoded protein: CARCPSGMYNEQFF.

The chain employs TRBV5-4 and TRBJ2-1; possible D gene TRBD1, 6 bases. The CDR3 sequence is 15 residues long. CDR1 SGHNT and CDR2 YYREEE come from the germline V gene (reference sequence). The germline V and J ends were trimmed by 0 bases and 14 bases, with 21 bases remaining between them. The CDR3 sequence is CASSLDRDEGIGKFF. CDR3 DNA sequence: TGTGCCAGCAGCTTGGACAGGGACGAGGGCATCGGCAAGTTCTTC. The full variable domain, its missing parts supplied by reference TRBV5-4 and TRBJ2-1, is ETGVTQSPTHLIKTRGQQVTLRCSSQSGHNTVSWYQQALGQGPQFIFQYYREEENGRGNFPPRFSGLQFPNYSSELNVNALELDDSALYLCASSLDRDEGIGKFFGPGTRLTVL.

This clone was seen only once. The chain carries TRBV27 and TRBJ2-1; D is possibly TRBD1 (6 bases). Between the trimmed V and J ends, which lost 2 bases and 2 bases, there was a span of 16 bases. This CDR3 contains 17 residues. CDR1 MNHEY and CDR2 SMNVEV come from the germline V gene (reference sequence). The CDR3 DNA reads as TGTGCCAGCAGTTTAAAACGGGGCAGGGGCCCCTACAATGAGCAGTTCTTC. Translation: CASSLKRGRGPYNEQFF.

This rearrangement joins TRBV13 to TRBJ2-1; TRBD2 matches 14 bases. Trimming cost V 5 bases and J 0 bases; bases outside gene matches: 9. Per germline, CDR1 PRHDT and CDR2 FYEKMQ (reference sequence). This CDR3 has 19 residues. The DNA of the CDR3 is TGTGCCAGCAGCCAAGCGGGACTAGCGGGAGACCCCTCCTACAATGAGCAGTTCTTC. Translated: CASSQAGLAGDPSYNEQFF.

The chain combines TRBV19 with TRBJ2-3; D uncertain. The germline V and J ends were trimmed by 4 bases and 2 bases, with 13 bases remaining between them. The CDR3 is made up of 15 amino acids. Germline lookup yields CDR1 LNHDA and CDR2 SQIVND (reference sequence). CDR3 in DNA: TGTGCCAGTAGTACAAACCTAGGTCTCACAGATACGCAGTATTTT. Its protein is CASSTNLGLTDTQYF.

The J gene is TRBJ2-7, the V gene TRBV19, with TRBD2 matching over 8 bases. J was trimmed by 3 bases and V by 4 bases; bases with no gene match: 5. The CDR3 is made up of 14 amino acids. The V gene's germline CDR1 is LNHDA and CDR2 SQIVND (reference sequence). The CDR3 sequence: CASSNSGSRYEQYF. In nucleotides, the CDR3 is TGTGCCAGTAGTAACAGCGGGAGCCGCTACGAGCAGTACTTC.

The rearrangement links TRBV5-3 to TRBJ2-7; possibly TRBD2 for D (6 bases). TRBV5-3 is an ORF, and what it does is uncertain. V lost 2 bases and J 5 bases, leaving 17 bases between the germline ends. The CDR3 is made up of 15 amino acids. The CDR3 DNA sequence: TGTGCCAGAAGCTTCCTTGGGCCGGGGGTGAACGAGCAGTACTTC. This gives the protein CARSFLGPGVNEQYF.

The chain's CDR3 is CASSIRQGGNTGELFF. As DNA, the CDR3 is TGTGCCAGCAGTATACGACAGGGAGGGAACACCGGGGAGCTGTTTTTT. The rearrangement uses TRBV2 and TRBJ2-2, with D tentatively TRBD1 (7 bases). Per the germline V gene, CDR1 is SNHLY and CDR2 is FYNNEI. V was shortened by 5 bases and J by 1 base, with 14 bases between the two germline ends. This CDR3 comprises 16 residues.

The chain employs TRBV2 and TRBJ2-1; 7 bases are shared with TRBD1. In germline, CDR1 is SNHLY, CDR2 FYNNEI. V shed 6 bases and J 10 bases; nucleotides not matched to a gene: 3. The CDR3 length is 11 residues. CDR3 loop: CASRTGSEQFF. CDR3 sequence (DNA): TGTGCCAGCAGGACAGGGTCCGAGCAGTTCTTC.

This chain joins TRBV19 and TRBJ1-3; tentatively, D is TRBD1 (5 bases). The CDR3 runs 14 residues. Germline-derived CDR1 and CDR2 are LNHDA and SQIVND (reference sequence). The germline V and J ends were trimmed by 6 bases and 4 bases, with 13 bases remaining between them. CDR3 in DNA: TGTGCCAGTAGGGGGGGGTCGGAAGGAAACACCATATATTTT. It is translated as CASRGGSEGNTIYF.

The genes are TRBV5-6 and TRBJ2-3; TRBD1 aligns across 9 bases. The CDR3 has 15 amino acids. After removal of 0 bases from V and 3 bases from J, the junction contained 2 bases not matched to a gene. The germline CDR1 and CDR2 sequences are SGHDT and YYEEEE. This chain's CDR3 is CASSLDRGLTDTQYF. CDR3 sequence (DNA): TGTGCCAGCAGCTTGGACAGGGGGCTGACAGATACGCAGTATTTT. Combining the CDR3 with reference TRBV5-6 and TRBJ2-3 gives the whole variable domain DAGVTQSPTHLIKTRGQQVTLRCSPKSGHDTVSWYQQALGQGPQFIFQYYEEEERQRGNFPDRFSGHQFPNYSSELNVNALLLGDSALYLCASSLDRGLTDTQYFGPGTRLTVL.

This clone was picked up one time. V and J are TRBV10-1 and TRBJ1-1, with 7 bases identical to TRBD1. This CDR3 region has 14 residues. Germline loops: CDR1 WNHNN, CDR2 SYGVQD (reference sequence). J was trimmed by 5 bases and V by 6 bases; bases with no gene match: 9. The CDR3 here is CASSIDREETEAFF. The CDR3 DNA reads TGCGCCAGCAGCATCGACAGGGAAGAGACTGAAGCTTTCTTT.

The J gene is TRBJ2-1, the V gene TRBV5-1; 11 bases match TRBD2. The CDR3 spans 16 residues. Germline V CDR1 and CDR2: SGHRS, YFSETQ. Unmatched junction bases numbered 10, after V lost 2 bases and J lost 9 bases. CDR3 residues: CASSLETSGTSAEQFF. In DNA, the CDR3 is TGCGCCAGCAGCTTAGAGACTAGCGGGACTTCGGCTGAGCAGTTCTTC.

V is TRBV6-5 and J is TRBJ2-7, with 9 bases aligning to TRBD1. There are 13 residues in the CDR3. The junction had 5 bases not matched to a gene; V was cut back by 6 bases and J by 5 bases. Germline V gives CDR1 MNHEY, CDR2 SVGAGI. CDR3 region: CASSRDRVHEQYF. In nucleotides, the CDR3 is TGTGCCAGCAGCCGGGACAGGGTCCACGAGCAGTACTTC.

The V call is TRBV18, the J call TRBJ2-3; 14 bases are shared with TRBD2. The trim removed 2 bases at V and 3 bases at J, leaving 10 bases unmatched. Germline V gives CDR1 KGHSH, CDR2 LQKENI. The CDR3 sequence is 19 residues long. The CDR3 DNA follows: TGTGCCAGCTCACCAAGGGGACTAGCGGGAGCGATCCAGACAGATACGCAGTATTTT. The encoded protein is CASSPRGLAGAIQTDTQYF. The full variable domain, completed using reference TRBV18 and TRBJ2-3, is NAGVMQNPRHLVRRRGQEARLRCSPMKGHSHVYWYRQLPEEGLKFMVYLQKENIIDESGMPKERFSAEFPKEGPSILRIQQVVRGDSAAYFCASSPRGLAGAIQTDTQYFGPGTRLTVL.

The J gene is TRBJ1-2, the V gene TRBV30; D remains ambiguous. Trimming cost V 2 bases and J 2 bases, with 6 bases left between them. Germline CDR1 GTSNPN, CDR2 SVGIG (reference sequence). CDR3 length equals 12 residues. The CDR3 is CAWSTGNYGYTF. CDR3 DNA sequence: TGTGCCTGGAGTACCGGGAACTATGGCTACACCTTC.

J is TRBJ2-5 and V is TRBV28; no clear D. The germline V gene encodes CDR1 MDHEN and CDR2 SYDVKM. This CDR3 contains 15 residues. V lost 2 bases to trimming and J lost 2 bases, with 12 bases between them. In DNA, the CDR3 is TGTGCCAGCAGTTTACTACTGAGAAGACAAGAGACCCAGTACTTC. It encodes CASSLLLRRQETQYF.

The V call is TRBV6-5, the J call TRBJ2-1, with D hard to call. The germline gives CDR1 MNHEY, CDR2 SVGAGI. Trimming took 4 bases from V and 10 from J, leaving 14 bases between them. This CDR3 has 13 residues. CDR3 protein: CASSFGVMKEQFF. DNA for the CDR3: TGTGCCAGCAGTTTCGGTGTAATGAAGGAGCAGTTCTTC.

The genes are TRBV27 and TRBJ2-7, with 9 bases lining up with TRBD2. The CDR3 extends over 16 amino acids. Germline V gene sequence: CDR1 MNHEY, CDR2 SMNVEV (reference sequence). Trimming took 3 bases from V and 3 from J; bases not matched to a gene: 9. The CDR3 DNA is TGTGCCAGCAGTTTTGGGCGGGAGGGTGGGGACTACGAGCAGTACTTC. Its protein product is CASSFGREGGDYEQYF.

CDR3 DNA sequence: TGCGCCAGCAGCTTGGAGGTGGGGGCAGGCACTGAAGCTTTCTTT. Translation gives CASSLEVGAGTEAFF. V usage is TRBV5-1 and J usage is TRBJ1-1, with a tentative D call TRBD1 (6 bases). Trimming removed 0 bases from V and 4 bases from J, with 13 bases in between. CDR3 size: 15 residues. Germline V gene lookup returns CDR1 SGHRS and CDR2 YFSETQ.

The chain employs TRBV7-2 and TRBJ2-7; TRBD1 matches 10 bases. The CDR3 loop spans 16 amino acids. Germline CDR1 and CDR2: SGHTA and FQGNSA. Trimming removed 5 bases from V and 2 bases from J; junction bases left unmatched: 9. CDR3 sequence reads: CASSQRGQGSTYEQYF. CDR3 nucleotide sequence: TGTGCCAGCAGCCAGCGGGGACAGGGGTCTACCTACGAGCAGTACTTC.

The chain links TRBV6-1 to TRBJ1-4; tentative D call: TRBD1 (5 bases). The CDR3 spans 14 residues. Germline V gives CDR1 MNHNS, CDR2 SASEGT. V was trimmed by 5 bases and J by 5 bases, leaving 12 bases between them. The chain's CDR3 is CASSWGVKNEKLFF. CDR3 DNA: TGTGCCAGCAGTTGGGGGGTTAAAAATGAAAAACTGTTTTTT.

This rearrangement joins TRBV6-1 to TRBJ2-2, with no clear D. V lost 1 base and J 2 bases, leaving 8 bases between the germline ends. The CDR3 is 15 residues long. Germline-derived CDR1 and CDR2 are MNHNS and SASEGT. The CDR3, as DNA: TGTGCCAGCAGTGAAGGGTCAGTTAACACCGGGGAGCTGTTTTTT. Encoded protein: CASSEGSVNTGELFF.

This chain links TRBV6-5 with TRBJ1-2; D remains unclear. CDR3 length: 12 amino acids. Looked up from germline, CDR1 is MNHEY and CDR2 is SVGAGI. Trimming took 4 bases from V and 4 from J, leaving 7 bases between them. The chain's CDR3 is CASSSGIYGYTF. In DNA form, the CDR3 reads TGTGCCAGCAGTTCCGGGATCTATGGCTACACCTTC.

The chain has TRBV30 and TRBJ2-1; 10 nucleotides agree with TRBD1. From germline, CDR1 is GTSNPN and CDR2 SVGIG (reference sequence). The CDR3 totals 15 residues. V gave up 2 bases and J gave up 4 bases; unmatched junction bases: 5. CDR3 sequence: CAWSPRQGAYNEQFF. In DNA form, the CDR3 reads TGTGCCTGGAGTCCCAGACAGGGGGCTTACAATGAGCAGTTCTTC.

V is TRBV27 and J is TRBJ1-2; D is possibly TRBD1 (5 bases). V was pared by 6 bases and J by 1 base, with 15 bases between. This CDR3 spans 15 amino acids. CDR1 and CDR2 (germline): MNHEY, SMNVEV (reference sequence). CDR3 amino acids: CASSPIPGNNYGYTF. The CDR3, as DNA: TGTGCCAGCAGCCCAATACCAGGGAATAACTATGGCTACACCTTC.

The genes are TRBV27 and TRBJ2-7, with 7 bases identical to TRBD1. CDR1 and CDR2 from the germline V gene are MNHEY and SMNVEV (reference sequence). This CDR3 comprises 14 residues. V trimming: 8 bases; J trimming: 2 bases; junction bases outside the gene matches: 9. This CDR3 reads CASFPWGQPYEQYF. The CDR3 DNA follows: TGTGCCAGCTTCCCCTGGGGACAGCCCTACGAGCAGTACTTC.

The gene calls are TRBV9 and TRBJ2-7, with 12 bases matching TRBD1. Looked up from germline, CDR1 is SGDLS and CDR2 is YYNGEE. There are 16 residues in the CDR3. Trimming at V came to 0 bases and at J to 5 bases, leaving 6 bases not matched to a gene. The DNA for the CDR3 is TGTGCCAGCAGCGTAGACCCGGGACAGGGGGCCCACGAGCAGTACTTC. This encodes CASSVDPGQGAHEQYF. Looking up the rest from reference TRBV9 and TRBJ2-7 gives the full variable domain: DSGVTQTPKHLITATGQRVTLRCSPRSGDLSVYWYQQSLDQGLQFLIQYYNGEERAKGNILERFSAQQFPDLHSELNLSSLELGDSALYFCASSVDPGQGAHEQYFGPGTRLTVT.